These 26 T cell receptor beta chains were all obtained from the same sample, sequenced in a study of T cells in Graves' hyperthyroidism and ophthalmopathy. RNA transcripts yielded amplified TCR beta CDR3 regions. HTBI primers drove first-round RT-PCR of the TCR CDR3. TCRdb analysed the multiplex PCR reads with MiXCR anew, one entry per CDR3 protein. The repertoire holds hundreds of thousands of distinct CDR3 sequences, with roughly 15% as singletons. The material sequenced was blood. All receptors derive from a young man with Graves' ophthalmopathy.

Points on this clonotype: A read error is possible here, since a much larger clone lies one base away. The chain links TRBV14 to TRBJ1-4, with D unresolved. Per the germline V gene, CDR1 is SGHDN and CDR2 is FVKESK. The CDR3 covers 12 residues. The chain's CDR3 is CASSPINEELFF. The CDR3 DNA reads as TGTGCCAGCTCACCGATAAATGAAGAACTGTTTTTT.

This clonotype was observed at least ten times. This chain connects TRBV4-1 to TRBJ2-1; 9 positions match TRBD2. The germline gives CDR1 MGHRA, CDR2 YSYEKL. This CDR3 is 15 amino acids long. V shed 4 bases, J shed 4 bases, and the junction held 5 bases outside the gene matches. CDR3 nucleotides: TGCGCCAGCAGCCCAATAGCGGGGGTATACAATGAGCAGTTCTTC. Translating it yields CASSPIAGVYNEQFF.

This clonotype was seen many times. V and J are TRBV11-2 and TRBJ2-1; TRBD1 matches at 8 bases. The trim removed 5 bases at V and 9 bases at J, leaving 6 bases unmatched. CDR3 length: 13 residues. Germline V gives CDR1 SGHAT, CDR2 FQNNGV. In DNA, the CDR3 is TGTGCCAGCAGCGACAGGGGACGCTTTGAGCAGTTCTTC. Translated, it gives CASSDRGRFEQFF. The full variable domain, its missing parts supplied by reference TRBV11-2 and TRBJ2-1, is EAGVAQSPRYKIIEKRQSVAFWCNPISGHATLYWYQQILGQGPKLLIQFQNNGVVDDSQLPKDRFSAERLKGVDSTLKIQPAKLEDSAVYLCASSDRGRFEQFFGPGTRLTVL.

This chain joins TRBV19 and TRBJ1-1; tentatively, D is TRBD1 (5 bases). V dropped 3 bases and J dropped 0 bases, with 14 bases sitting between them. Germline values: CDR1 LNHDA, CDR2 SQIVND (reference sequence). The CDR3 is 16 residues long. The CDR3 DNA follows: TGTGCCAGTAGTATCTCATGGGGACCTCTGAACACTGAAGCTTTCTTT. The encoded protein is CASSISWGPLNTEAFF.

The CDR3: CASSSSSGRALETQYF. The DNA for the CDR3 is TGTGCCAGCAGTTCAAGTAGCGGGAGGGCCTTAGAGACCCAGTACTTC. The chain uses TRBV6-2 or TRBV6-3 and TRBJ2-5; TRBD2 aligns across 11 bases. Germline CDR1 is MNHEY and CDR2 is SVGEGT. J gave up 4 bases and V 4 bases, and 8 bases lay outside the gene matches. The CDR3 length is 16 residues.

This clonotype was counted ten times or more. The CDR3 is CASSMTGSQETQYF. CDR3 coding DNA: TGTGCCAGCAGCATGACAGGATCCCAAGAGACCCAGTACTTC. The chain recombines TRBV5-8 with TRBJ2-5, with D perhaps matching TRBD1 (6 bases). V dropped 4 bases and J dropped 1 base, with 11 bases sitting between them. Germline values: CDR1 SGHTS, CDR2 YDEGEE. The CDR3 length is 14 residues.

In this sample, this clonotype turned up many times. The chain carries TRBV9 and TRBJ1-2; TRBD1 matches at 7 bases. CDR1 is SGDLS, CDR2 YYNGEE, per germline. J lost 2 bases, V lost 4 bases, and 5 bases had no gene match. CDR3 size: 14 residues. Written as DNA, the CDR3 is TGTGCCAGCAGCCCTCAGACAGGGAACTATGGCTACACCTTC. This codes for CASSPQTGNYGYTF.

This clonotype was detected many times. The chain couples TRBV7-6 to TRBJ2-1; TRBD2 aligns across 13 bases. Germline V gives CDR1 SGHVS, CDR2 FNYEAQ. The ends lost 0 bases at V and 8 bases at J; junction bases unmatched: 10. This CDR3 is 18 amino acids long. This chain's CDR3 is CASSLAPGLAGVGDEQFF. DNA for the CDR3: TGTGCCAGCAGCTTAGCGCCAGGACTAGCGGGAGTTGGAGATGAGCAGTTCTTC.

This clonotype was recorded at least ten times. The rearrangement uses TRBV6-1 and TRBJ2-2; weak D call: TRBD1 (5 bases). This CDR3 is built from 14 residues. V was trimmed by 6 bases and J by 1 base, leaving 9 bases between them. CDR1 is MNHNS and CDR2 is SASEGT in the germline V gene. The CDR3 DNA sequence: TGTGCCAGCAGAGCAACAGGGAACACCGGGGAGCTGTTTTTT. Its protein product is CASRATGNTGELFF.

The rearrangement joins TRBV20-1 to TRBJ2-5, with 10 bases identical to TRBD2. Looked up from germline, CDR1 is DFQATT and CDR2 is SNEGSKA (reference sequence). This CDR3 comprises 15 residues. The J segment lost 4 bases and the V segment lost 6 bases, leaving 11 bases of the junction unmatched. CDR3 region: CSASSGSSVGETQYF. CDR3 coding DNA: TGCAGTGCCTCTAGCGGGAGTTCGGTGGGAGAGACCCAGTACTTC.

This clonotype was recorded at least ten times. The chain couples TRBV19 to TRBJ1-2, with D perhaps TRBD1 (5 bases). CDR1 is LNHDA and CDR2 is SQIVND in the germline V gene (reference sequence). The CDR3 extends over 15 amino acids. V lost 2 bases and J lost 2, with 12 bases in between. As DNA, the CDR3 is TGTGCCAGTAGTATATTCGCGGGGCTCAACTATGGCTACACCTTC. Its translation is CASSIFAGLNYGYTF.

V gene TRBV7-2 combines with J gene TRBJ2-2; D is unclear. Between the trimmed V and J ends, which lost 2 bases and 6 bases, there was a span of 7 bases. The CDR3 loop spans 13 amino acids. Per the germline V gene, CDR1 is SGHTA and CDR2 is FQGNSA. CDR3 protein: CASSLYLAGELFF. The DNA of the CDR3 is TGTGCCAGCAGCTTATATTTAGCCGGGGAGCTGTTTTTT.

In this sample, this clonotype turned up many times. Written as DNA, the CDR3 is TGTGCCAGCAGTTACAGTCCCGGACTAGCGGGGAAATACAATGAGCAGTTCTTC. It specifies CASSYSPGLAGKYNEQFF. The chain employs TRBV6-5 and TRBJ2-1; 12 bases fit TRBD2. The V gene end was trimmed by 2 bases and the J gene end by 4 bases; junction bases not matched to a gene: 9. The CDR3 covers 18 residues. CDR1 is MNHEY, CDR2 SVGAGI, per germline.

CDR3 sequence: CASSIAGGAYNEQFF. DNA of the CDR3: TGTGCCAGTAGTATAGCAGGCGGTGCCTACAATGAGCAGTTCTTC. The chain links TRBV19 to TRBJ2-1, with D uncertain. The V end was cut by 1 base, the J end by 2 bases, with 9 bases between. This CDR3 has 15 residues. Germline CDR1 is LNHDA and CDR2 is SQIVND (reference sequence).

The table lists this clonotype with a few counts. A much larger clone lies one base from this, so it may be a read error. The rearrangement links TRBV12-3 or TRBV12-4 to TRBJ2-1, with D unresolved. Near its end, the DNA agrees better with TRBJ2-7, so the J call may be wrong. This CDR3 region has 12 residues. CDR3 region: CASSSTYNEQYF. CDR3 sequence (DNA): TGTGCCAGCAGTTCCACCTACAATGAGCAGTACTTC.

Note on this clonotype: Given a much more abundant clone one base away, this may be a read error. The CDR3 does not close with the conserved phenylalanine or tryptophan, likely indicating a read error. This chain connects TRBV19 to TRBJ1-1; maybe TRBD1 (6 bases). The CDR3 runs to 14 residues. Trimming took off 3 bases at V and 4 bases at J, with 12 bases between the two ends. From germline, CDR1 is LNHDA and CDR2 SQIVND (reference sequence). In DNA form, the CDR3 reads TGTGCCAGTAGTATCCTGGGGGGCGGCACTGAAGCTTTCCTT. Translating it yields CASSILGGGTEAFL.

The V call is TRBV18, the J call TRBJ2-1, with 12 nucleotides matching TRBD2. The V and J ends lost 3 bases and 9 bases, in that order; junction bases with no gene match: 9. The CDR3 covers 16 residues. Germline CDR1 reads KGHSH; CDR2 reads LQKENI. The CDR3 is CASSPPSLAGGGEQFF. In DNA, the CDR3 is TGTGCCAGCTCACCCCCTTCCCTAGCGGGAGGGGGTGAGCAGTTCTTC.

This clonotype was recorded at least ten times. The V call is TRBV27, the J call TRBJ2-7, with D perhaps given as TRBD1 or TRBD2 (5 bases each). The CDR3 length is 17 residues. V shed 0 bases and J shed 0 bases, with 15 bases lying between them. CDR1 is MNHEY and CDR2 is SMNVEV in the germline V gene (reference sequence). CDR3 loop: CASSLSGRGTVSYEQYF. The CDR3 nucleotides are TGTGCCAGCAGTTTATCAGGGCGAGGGACGGTCTCCTACGAGCAGTACTTC.

This clonotype was seen a few times. The V and J genes are TRBV19 and TRBJ2-5, with a weak D call TRBD1 (6 bases). CDR3 length: 18 residues. Germline V lookup: CDR1 LNHDA, CDR2 SQIVND (reference sequence). V was pared by 5 bases and J by 1 base, with 23 bases between. The CDR3 region has the DNA TGTGCCAGTAGTGTATTACCGGTGGACAGTTATTTCCAAGAGACCCAGTACTTC. Protein sequence: CASSVLPVDSYFQETQYF.

This clonotype has only one observation. J is TRBJ2-7 and V is TRBV5-1; 8 nucleotides agree with TRBD2. The CDR3 covers 16 residues. CDR1 is SGHRS, CDR2 YFSETQ, per germline. V trimming: 0 bases; J trimming: 5 bases; junction bases outside the gene matches: 10. In nucleotides, the CDR3 is TGCGCCAGCAGCTTGGGGGCGGGACTAGACCTCGACGAGCAGTACTTC. As protein: CASSLGAGLDLDEQYF.

The chain joins TRBV4-1 to TRBJ1-4; D is unclear. This CDR3 comprises 17 residues. The V and J ends lost 0 bases and 0 bases respectively, with 11 bases between them. The germline V gene has CDR1 MGHRA and CDR2 YSYEKL. CDR3 in DNA: TGCGCCAGCAGCCAAGAAACCCGGGGAACAACTAATGAAAAACTGTTTTTT. Its translation is CASSQETRGTTNEKLFF.

Ten or more counts support this clonotype. This sequence joins TRBV6-1 and TRBJ2-7; TRBD1 might be the D (6 bases). V dropped 6 bases and J dropped 5 bases, with 23 bases sitting between them. The CDR3 sequence is 16 residues long. Germline V gene data show CDR1 as MNHNS and CDR2 as SASEGT. For the CDR3, the DNA is TGTGCCAGCAGCCGCAGGGAAACAGGGCCGTGGCACGAGCAGTACTTC. This codes for CASSRRETGPWHEQYF.

The rearrangement uses TRBV4-1 and TRBJ2-7; no clear D gene. The germline V and J ends were trimmed by 5 bases and 2 bases, with 10 bases remaining between them. Germline CDR1 MGHRA, CDR2 YSYEKL. The CDR3 spans 13 residues. The CDR3 reads CASSYTATYEQYF. CDR3 nucleotide sequence: TGCGCCAGCAGCTATACTGCAACCTACGAGCAGTACTTC.

The chain recombines TRBV6-5 with TRBJ1-4, with D possibly TRBD1 on 6 matching bases. The germline V and J ends were trimmed by 4 bases and 4 bases, with 16 bases remaining between them. Germline V gives CDR1 MNHEY, CDR2 SVGAGI. This CDR3 has 16 amino acids. CDR3 nucleotide sequence: TGTGCCAGCAGTTCACAACCATACAGGGATAATGAAAAACTGTTTTTT. Translation: CASSSQPYRDNEKLFF.

A few counts support this clonotype. The chain combines TRBV5-1 with TRBJ1-4, with a tentative D call TRBD1 (5 bases). The V end was cut by 0 bases, the J end by 4 bases, with 10 bases between. This CDR3 is built from 15 residues. CDR1 is SGHRS and CDR2 is YFSETQ in the germline V gene. The CDR3 DNA is TGCGCCAGCAGCTTGGCCGGGACGGTTAATGAAAAACTGTTTTTT. Translation: CASSLAGTVNEKLFF.

This clonotype was picked up a small number of times. This may be a read error, as it is one base from a much larger clone. The chain links TRBV15 to TRBJ2-7, with D unclear. V was trimmed by 0 bases and J by 4 bases, leaving 25 bases between them. CDR3 size: 19 residues. The germline V gene encodes CDR1 LNHNV and CDR2 YYDKDF (reference sequence). The CDR3 DNA reads as TGTGCCACCAGCAGAGATTTTGAAGAGGCAGTTGAGAACCGGTACGAGCAGTACTTC. Its translation: CATSRDFEEAVENRYEQYF.